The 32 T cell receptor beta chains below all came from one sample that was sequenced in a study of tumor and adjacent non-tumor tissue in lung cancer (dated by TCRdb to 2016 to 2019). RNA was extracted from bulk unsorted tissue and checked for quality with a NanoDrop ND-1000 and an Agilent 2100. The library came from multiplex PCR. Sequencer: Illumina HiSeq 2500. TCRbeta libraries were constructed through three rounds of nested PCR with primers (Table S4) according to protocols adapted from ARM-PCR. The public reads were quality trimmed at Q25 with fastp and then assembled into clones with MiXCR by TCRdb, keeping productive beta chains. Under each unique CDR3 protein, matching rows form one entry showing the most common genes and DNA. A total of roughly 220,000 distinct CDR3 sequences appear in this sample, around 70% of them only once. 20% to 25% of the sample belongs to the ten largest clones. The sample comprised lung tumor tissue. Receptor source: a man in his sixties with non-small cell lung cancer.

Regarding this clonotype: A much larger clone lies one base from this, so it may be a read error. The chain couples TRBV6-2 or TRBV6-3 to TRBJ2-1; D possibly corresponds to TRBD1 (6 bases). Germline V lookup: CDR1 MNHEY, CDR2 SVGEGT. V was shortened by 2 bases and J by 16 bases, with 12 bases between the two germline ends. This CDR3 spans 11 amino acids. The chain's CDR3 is CASSYARGVFF. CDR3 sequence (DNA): TGTGCCAGCAGTTACGCCAGGGGAGTCTTCTTC.

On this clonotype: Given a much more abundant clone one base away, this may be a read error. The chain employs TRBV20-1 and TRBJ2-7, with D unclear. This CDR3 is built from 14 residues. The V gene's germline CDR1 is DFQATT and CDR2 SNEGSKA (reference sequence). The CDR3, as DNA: TGCAGTGCTAGGACGTTGGGCCTCTCCTACAAGCAGTACTTC. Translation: CSARTLGLSYKQYF.

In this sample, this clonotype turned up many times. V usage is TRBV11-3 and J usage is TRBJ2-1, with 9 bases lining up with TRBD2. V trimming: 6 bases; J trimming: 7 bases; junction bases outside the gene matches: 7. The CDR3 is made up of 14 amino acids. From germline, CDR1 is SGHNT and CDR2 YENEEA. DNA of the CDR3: TGTGCCAGCAGGCCTAGCGGGGACTTTAATGAGCAGTTCTTC. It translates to CASRPSGDFNEQFF.

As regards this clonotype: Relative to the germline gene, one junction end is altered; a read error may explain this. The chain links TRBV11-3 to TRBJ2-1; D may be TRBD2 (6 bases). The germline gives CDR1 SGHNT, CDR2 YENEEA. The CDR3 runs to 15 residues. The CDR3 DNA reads TGTGCCAGCATCTCCCGGGAGATTTCCTACAATGAGCAATTCTTC. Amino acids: CASISREISYNEQFF.

CDR3 sequence: CAINSGLAGGQPHRETQYF. DNA for the CDR3: TGTGCCATCAACTCCGGACTAGCGGGGGGACAACCGCACCGAGAGACCCAGTACTTC. The genes are TRBV11-2 and TRBJ2-5; the match to TRBD2 covers 14 bases. In germline, CDR1 is SGHAT, CDR2 FQNNGV. The J segment lost 4 bases and the V segment lost 10 bases, leaving 20 bases of the junction unmatched. This CDR3 is 19 amino acids long.

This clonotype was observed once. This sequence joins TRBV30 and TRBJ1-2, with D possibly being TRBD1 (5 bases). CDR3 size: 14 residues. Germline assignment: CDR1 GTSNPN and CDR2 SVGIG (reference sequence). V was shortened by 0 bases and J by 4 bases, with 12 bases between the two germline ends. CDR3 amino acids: CAWSVTGSSYGYTF. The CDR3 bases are TGTGCCTGGAGTGTCACAGGATCCTCCTATGGCTACACCTTC.

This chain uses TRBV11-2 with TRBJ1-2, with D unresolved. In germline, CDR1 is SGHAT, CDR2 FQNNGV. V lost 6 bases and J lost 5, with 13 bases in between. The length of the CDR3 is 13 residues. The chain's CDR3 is CASSPALTYGYTF. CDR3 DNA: TGTGCCAGCAGTCCGGCTCTCACGTATGGCTACACCTTC.

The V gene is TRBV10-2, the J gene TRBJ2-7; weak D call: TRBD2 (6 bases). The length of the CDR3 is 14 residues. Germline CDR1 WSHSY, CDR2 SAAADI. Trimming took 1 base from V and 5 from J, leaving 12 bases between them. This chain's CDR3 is CASSEYRGVDEQYF. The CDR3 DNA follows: TGCGCCAGCAGTGAGTACCGCGGGGTGGACGAGCAGTACTTC.

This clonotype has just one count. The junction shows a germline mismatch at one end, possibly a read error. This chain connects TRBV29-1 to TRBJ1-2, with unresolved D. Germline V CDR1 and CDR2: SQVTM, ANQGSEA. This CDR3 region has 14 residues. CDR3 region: CNVETPPSVYGYTF. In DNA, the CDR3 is TGCAACGTTGAAACTCCTCCGAGTGTCTATGGCTACACCTTC.

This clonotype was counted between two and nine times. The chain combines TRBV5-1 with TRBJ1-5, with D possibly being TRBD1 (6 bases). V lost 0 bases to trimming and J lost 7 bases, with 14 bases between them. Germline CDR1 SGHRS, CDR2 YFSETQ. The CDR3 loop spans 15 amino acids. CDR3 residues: CASSLAGDSSQPQHF. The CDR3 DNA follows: TGCGCCAGCAGCTTGGCAGGGGACTCCAGCCAGCCCCAGCATTTT.

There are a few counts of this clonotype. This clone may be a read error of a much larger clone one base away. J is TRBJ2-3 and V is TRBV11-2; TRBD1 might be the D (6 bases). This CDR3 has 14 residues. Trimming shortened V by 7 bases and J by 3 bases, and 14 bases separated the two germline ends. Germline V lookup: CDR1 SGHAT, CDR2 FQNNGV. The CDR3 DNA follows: TGTGCCAGCATCAACATAAGGGGGACAGATACGCAGTATTTT. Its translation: CASINIRGTDTQYF.

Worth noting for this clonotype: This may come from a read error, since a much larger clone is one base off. CDR3: CSASGRAGEIQYF. DNA for the CDR3: TGCAGTGCTAGCGGGAGGGCCGGGGAGATCCAGTACTTC. J is TRBJ2-5 and V is TRBV20-1, with TRBD2 identical over 8 bases. From germline, CDR1 is DFQATT and CDR2 SNEGSKA (reference sequence). The CDR3 is made up of 13 amino acids.

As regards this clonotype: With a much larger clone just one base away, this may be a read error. CDR3 bases: TGTGCCAGCAGCAGTGGGGGGGAGACCCATTACTTC. Residues: CASSSGGETHYF. The chain joins TRBV4-2 to TRBJ2-5; 7 bases align to TRBD2. The CDR3 covers 12 residues. The V gene's germline CDR1 is LGHNA and CDR2 YNFKEQ.

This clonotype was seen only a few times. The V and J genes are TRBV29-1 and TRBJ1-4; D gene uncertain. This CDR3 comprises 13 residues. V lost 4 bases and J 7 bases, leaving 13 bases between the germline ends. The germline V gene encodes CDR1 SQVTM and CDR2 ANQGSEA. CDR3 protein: CSVGIWAGEKLFF. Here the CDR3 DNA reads TGCAGCGTTGGGATCTGGGCAGGTGAAAAACTGTTTTTT.

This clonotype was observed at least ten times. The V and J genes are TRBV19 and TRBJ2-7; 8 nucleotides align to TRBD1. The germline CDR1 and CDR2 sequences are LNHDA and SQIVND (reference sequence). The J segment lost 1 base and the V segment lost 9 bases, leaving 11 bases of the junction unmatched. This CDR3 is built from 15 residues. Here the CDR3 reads CASSLGQGASYEQYF. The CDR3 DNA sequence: TGTGCCAGCAGTTTAGGGCAGGGGGCATCCTACGAGCAGTACTTC. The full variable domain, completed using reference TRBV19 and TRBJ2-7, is DGGITQSPKYLFRKEGQNVTLSCEQNLNHDAMYWYRQDPGQGLRLIYYSQIVNDFQKGDIAEGYSVSREKKESFPLTVTSAQKNPTAFYLCASSLGQGASYEQYFGPGTRLTVT.

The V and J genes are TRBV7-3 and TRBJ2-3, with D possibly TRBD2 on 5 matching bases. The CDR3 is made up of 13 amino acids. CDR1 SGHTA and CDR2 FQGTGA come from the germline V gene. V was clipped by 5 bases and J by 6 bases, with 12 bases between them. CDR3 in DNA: TGTGCCAGCAGCCGGGGAGCTCATGATACGCAGTATTTT. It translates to CASSRGAHDTQYF.

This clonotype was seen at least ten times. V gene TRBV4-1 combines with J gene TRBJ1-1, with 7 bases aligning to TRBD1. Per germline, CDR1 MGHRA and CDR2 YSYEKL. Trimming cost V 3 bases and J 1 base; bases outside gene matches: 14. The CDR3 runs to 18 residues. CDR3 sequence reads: CASSHPRGEGEKNTEAFF. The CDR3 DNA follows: TGCGCCAGCAGCCACCCCAGGGGGGAGGGAGAAAAGAACACTGAAGCTTTCTTT.

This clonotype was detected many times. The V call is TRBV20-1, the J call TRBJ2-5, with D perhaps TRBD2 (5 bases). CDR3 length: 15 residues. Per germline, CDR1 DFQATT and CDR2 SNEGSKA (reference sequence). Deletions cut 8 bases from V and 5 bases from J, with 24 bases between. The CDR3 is CSLDAGFESFETQYF. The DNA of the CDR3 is TGCAGTTTGGATGCGGGCTTCGAGTCATTCGAGACCCAGTACTTC.

In DNA, the CDR3 is TGTGCCAGCAGCCCGTTCAAAGCGGGGGGGATGACCCAAGAGACCCAGTACTTC. This gives the protein CASSPFKAGGMTQETQYF. This rearrangement joins TRBV5-5 to TRBJ2-5, with 10 nucleotides matching TRBD2. The V segment lost 4 bases and the J segment 1 base; nucleotides outside the gene matches: 13. The CDR3 loop spans 18 amino acids. Germline V gene lookup returns CDR1 SGHKS and CDR2 YYEKEE (reference sequence).

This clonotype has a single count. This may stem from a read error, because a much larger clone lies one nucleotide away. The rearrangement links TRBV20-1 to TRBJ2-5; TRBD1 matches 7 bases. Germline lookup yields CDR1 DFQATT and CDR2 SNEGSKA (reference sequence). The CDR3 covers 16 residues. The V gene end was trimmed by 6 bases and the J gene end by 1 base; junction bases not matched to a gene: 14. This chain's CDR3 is CSAWAPFYRGQETQYF. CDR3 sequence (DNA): TGCAGTGCATGGGCGCCCTTCTACAGGGGCCAAGAGACCCAGTACTTC.

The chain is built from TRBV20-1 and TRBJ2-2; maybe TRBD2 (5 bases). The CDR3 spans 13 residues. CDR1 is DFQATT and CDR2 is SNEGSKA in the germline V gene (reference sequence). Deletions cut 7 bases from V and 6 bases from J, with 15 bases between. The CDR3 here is CSVSDYNSGELFF. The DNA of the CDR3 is TGCAGTGTTTCTGACTACAACTCCGGGGAGCTGTTTTTT.

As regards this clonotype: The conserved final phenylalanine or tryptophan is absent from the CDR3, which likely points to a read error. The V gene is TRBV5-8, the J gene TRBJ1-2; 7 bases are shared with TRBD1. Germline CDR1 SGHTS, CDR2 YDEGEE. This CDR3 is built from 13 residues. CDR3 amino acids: CVSILTGPYGYTS. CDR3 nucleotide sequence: TGTGTCAGCATCTTGACAGGGCCGTATGGCTACACCTCC.

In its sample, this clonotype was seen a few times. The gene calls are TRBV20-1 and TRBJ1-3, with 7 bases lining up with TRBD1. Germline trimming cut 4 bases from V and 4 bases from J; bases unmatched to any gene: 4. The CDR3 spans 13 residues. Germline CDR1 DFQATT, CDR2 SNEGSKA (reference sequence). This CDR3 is CSATRGQGNTIYF. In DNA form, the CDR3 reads TGCAGTGCTACTAGGGGGCAGGGAAACACCATATATTTT.

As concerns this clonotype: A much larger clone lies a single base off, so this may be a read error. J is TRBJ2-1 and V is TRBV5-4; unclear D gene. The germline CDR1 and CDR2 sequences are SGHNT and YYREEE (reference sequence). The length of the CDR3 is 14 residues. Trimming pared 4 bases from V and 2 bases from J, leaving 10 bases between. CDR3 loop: CASSMKGTYNEQFF. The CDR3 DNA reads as TGTGCCAGCAGCATGAAAGGTACCTACAATGAGCAGTTCTTC.

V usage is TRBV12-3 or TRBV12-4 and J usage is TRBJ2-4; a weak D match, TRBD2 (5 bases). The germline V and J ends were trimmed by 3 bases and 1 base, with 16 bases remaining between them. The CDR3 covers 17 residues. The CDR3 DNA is TGTGCCAGCAGTTTTTTAGCGAGAGGGATGGCCAAAAACATTCAGTACTTC. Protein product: CASSFLARGMAKNIQYF.

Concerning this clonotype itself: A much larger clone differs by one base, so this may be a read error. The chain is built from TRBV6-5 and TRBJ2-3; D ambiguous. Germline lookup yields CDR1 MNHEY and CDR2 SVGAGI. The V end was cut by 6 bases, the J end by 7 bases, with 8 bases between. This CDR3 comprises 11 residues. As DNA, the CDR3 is TGTGCCAGCAGGAGTTTTTATACGCAGTATTTT. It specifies CASRSFYTQYF.

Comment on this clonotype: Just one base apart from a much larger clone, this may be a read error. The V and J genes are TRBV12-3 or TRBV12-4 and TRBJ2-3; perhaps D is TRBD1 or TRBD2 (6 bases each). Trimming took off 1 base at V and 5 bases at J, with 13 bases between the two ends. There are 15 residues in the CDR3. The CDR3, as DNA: TGTGCCAGCAGTTTAGGGGGGGCCATGGGAGATACGCAGTATTTT. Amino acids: CASSLGGAMGDTQYF.

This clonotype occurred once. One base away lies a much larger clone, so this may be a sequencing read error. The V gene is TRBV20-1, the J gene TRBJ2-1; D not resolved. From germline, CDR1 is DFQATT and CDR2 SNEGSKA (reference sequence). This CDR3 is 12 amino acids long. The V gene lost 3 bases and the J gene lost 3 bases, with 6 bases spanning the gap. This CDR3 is CSARWVYNEQFF. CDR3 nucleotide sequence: TGCAGTGCTAGGTGGGTCTACAATGAGCAGTTCTTC.

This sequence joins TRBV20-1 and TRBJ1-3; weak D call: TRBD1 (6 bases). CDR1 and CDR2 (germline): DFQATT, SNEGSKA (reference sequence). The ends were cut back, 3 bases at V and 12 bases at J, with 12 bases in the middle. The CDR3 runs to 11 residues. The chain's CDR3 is CSARILDSIYF. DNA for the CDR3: TGCAGTGCTAGGATTCTGGACAGCATATATTTT.

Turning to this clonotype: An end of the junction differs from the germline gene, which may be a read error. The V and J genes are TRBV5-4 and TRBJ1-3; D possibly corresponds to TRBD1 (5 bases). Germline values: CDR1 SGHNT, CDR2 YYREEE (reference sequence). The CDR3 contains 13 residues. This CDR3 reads CATRSGAGNAIYF. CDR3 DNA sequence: TGTGCCACCCGGTCTGGGGCCGGAAACGCCATATATTTT.

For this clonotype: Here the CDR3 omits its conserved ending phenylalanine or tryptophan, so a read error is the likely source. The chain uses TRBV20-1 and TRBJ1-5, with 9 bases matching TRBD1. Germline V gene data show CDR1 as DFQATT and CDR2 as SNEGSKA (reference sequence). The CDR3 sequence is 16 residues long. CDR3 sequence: CCARRDRVRGNQPQHL. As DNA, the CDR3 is TGCTGTGCTAGGAGGGACAGGGTGCGTGGCAATCAGCCCCAGCATCTT.

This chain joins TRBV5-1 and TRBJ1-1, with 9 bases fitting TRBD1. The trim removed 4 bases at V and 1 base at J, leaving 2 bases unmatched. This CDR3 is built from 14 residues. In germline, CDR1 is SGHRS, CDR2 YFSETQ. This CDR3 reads CASSPGQGNTEAFF. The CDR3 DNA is TGCGCCAGCAGCCCGGGACAGGGGAACACTGAAGCTTTCTTT. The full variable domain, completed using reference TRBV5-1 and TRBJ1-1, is KAGVTQTPRYLIKTRGQQVTLSCSPISGHRSVSWYQQTPGQGLQFLFEYFSETQRNKGNFPGRFSGRQFSNSRSEMNVSTLELGDSALYLCASSPGQGNTEAFFGQGTRLTVV.